The 8 T cell receptor beta chains presented below share a single source sample, sequenced in a study of blood T cells in healthy people across ages. Combining a sample-barcoded 5' primer with a J-beta primer mix, a second PCR ran for roughly 7 to 12 cycles. TCRdb reprocessed the 5' RACE reads via MiXCR and lists one record per CDR3 protein. The table lists about 1,400,000 distinct CDR3 sequences, approximately 63% of them singletons. The sample was blood. These receptors originate from a man between 18 and 35 years old in good health.

The V call is TRBV3-1, the J call TRBJ1-2; D gene ambiguous. The V gene's germline CDR1 is LGHDT and CDR2 YNNKEL (reference sequence). Trimming left V 0 bases short and J 4 bases short, with 9 bases between. This CDR3 has 14 residues. The CDR3 is CASSQDAVGYGYTF. CDR3 bases: TGTGCCAGCAGCCAAGACGCTGTCGGCTATGGCTACACCTTC.

V gene TRBV25-1 combines with J gene TRBJ2-4; perhaps D is TRBD1 or TRBD2 (5 bases each). V gave up 1 base and J gave up 1 base, with 20 bases separating them. Per the germline V gene, CDR1 is MGHDK and CDR2 is SYGVNS. The CDR3 covers 19 residues. The CDR3 coding sequence is TGTGCCAGCAGTGAATTCCGGCTGGGGGTTTCATCGGCCAAAAACATTCAGTACTTC. Encoded protein: CASSEFRLGVSSAKNIQYF.

This clonotype was picked up one time. The chain carries TRBV7-2 and TRBJ1-2, with D possibly matching TRBD1 (6 bases). This CDR3 comprises 15 residues. The ends were cut back, 5 bases at V and 3 bases at J, with 16 bases in the middle. Germline V gives CDR1 SGHTA, CDR2 FQGNSA. CDR3 residues: CASSTGHGGHYGYTF. In DNA form, the CDR3 reads TGTGCCAGCAGCACCGGACACGGGGGGCACTATGGCTACACCTTC.

This clonotype appeared a few times. The chain links TRBV7-9 to TRBJ2-1; D is unresolved. The CDR3 is 10 residues long. Germline CDR1 SEHNR, CDR2 FQNEAQ (reference sequence). Trimming removed 7 bases at V and 6 bases at J, with 4 bases between. In DNA, the CDR3 is TGTGCCAGCACTTCCAATGAGCAGTTCTTC. Translating it yields CASTSNEQFF.

The chain couples TRBV5-1 to TRBJ1-2; possibly TRBD1 for D (5 bases). Per germline, CDR1 SGHRS and CDR2 YFSETQ. The V end was cut by 5 bases, the J end by 7 bases, with 15 bases between. The length of the CDR3 is 13 residues. Written as DNA, the CDR3 is TGCGCCAGCAGTTCAGCGGGGGTTGGTGGCTACACCTTC. Protein product: CASSSAGVGGYTF.

The V call is TRBV5-1, the J call TRBJ1-2; TRBD1 aligns across 10 bases. Germline V gene data show CDR1 as SGHRS and CDR2 as YFSETQ. The CDR3 totals 14 residues. V shed 3 bases and J 3 bases; nucleotides not matched to a gene: 2. CDR3 bases: TGCGCCAGCAGCTGGGGGACAGGGGACTATGGCTACACCTTC. It encodes CASSWGTGDYGYTF.

This clonotype turned up a few times. The CDR3 region is CSASGTGRPEQYF. The CDR3, as DNA: TGCAGCGCCTCCGGGACAGGGCGTCCCGAGCAGTACTTC. The chain couples TRBV29-1 to TRBJ2-7; TRBD1 matches at 9 bases. Germline CDR1 SQVTM, CDR2 ANQGSEA. This CDR3 contains 13 residues. V gave up 7 bases and J gave up 6 bases; unmatched junction bases: 10.

The table lists this clonotype with a few counts. V usage is TRBV21-1 and J usage is TRBJ1-4; TRBD1, the table's D call, lacks a check against the DNA. TRBV21-1 is designated a pseudogene. The CDR3 has 15 residues. The CDR3 DNA follows: TGTGCCAGCAGCAAGGGACGGGGTAAAAGTGAAAAACTGTTTTTT. Encoded protein: CASSKGRGKSEKLFF.